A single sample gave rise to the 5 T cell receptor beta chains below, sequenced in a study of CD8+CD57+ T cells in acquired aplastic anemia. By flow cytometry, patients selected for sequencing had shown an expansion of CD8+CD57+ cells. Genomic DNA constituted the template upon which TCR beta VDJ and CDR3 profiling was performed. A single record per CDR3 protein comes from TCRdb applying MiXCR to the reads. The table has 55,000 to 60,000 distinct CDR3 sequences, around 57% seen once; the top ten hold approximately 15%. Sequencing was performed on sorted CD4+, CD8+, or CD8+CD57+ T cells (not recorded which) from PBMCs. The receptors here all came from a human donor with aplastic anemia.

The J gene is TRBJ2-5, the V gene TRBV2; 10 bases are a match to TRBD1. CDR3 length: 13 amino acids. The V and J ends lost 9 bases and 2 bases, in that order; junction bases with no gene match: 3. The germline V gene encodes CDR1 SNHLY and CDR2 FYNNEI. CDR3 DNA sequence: TGTGCCAGTGGGACAGGGGATCAAGAGACCCAGTACTTC. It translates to CASGTGDQETQYF.

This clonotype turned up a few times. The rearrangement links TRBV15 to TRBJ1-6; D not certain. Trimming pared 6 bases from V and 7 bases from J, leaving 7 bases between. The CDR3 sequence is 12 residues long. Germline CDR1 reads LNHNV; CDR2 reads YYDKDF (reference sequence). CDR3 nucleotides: TGTGCCACCAGGAGGATCAATTCACCCCTCCACTTT. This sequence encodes CATRRINSPLHF.

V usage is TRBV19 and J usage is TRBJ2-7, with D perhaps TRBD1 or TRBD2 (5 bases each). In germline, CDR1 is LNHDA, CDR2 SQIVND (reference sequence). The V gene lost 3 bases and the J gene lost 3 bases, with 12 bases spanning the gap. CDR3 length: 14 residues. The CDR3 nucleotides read TGTGCCAGTAGTATTCGGGGCAGGGTCTACGAGCAGTACTTC. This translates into CASSIRGRVYEQYF. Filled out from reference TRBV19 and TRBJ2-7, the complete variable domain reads DGGITQSPKYLFRKEGQNVTLSCEQNLNHDAMYWYRQDPGQGLRLIYYSQIVNDFQKGDIAEGYSVSREKKESFPLTVTSAQKNPTAFYLCASSIRGRVYEQYFGPGTRLTVT.

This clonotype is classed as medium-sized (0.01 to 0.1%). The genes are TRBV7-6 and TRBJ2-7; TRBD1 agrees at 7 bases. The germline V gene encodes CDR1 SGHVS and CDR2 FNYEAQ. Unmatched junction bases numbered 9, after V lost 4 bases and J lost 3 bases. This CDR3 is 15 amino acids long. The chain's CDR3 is CASSSSSTGLYEQYF. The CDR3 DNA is TGTGCCAGCAGCTCCTCGTCGACAGGGCTCTACGAGCAGTACTTC.

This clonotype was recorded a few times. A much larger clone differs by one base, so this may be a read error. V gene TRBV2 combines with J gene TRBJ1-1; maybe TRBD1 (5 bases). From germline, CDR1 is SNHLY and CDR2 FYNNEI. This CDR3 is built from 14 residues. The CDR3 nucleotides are TGTCCCAGTTCGAGGGGAACAATGAACACTGAAGCTTTCTTT. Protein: CPSSRGTMNTEAFF.